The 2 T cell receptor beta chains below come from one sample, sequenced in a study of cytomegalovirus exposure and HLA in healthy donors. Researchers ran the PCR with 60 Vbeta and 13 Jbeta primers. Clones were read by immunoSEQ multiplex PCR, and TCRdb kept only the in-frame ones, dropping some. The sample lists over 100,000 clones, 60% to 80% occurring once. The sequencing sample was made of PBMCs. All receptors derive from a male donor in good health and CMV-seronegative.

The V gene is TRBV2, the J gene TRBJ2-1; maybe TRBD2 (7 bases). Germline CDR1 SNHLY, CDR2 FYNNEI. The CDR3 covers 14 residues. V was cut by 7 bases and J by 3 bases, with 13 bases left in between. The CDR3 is CASTKGGDYNEQFF. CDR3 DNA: TGTGCCAGCACCAAGGGGGGGGACTACAATGAGCAGTTCTTC. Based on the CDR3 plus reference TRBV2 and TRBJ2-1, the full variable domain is EPEVTQTPSHQVTQMGQEVILRCVPISNHLYFYWYRQILGQKVEFLVSFYNNEISEKSEIFDDQFSVERPDGSNFTLKIRSTKLEDSAMYFCASTKGGDYNEQFFGPGTRLTVL.

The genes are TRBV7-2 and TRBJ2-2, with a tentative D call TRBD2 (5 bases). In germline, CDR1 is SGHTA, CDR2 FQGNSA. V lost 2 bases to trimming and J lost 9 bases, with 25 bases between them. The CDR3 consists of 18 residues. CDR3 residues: CASSLLALGRDISRELFF. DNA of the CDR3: TGTGCCAGCAGCTTATTGGCCCTTGGGAGAGACATAAGCAGGGAGCTGTTTTTT.